Below are 29 T cell receptor beta chains sequenced from a single sample in a study of T cells in Graves' hyperthyroidism and ophthalmopathy. What was amplified from RNA transcripts were TCR beta CDR3 regions. When the TCR CDR3 underwent first-round RT-PCR, the HTBI primer set was used. TCRdb independently ran MiXCR on the multiplex PCR reads; one entry per CDR3 protein. Seen here are about 840,000 distinct CDR3 sequences, 38% observed once, and the top ten hold approximately 8.7%. What was sequenced was blood. The receptors were gathered from a man between 18 and 35 years old with Graves' hyperthyroidism.

The chain links TRBV20-1 to TRBJ2-7, with D perhaps TRBD2 (5 bases). The CDR3 loop spans 14 amino acids. V lost 6 bases to trimming and J lost 2 bases, with 17 bases between them. CDR1 is DFQATT, CDR2 SNEGSKA, per germline (reference sequence). CDR3 in DNA: TGCAGTGCAGCGGAGGCGGGCGGACCCTACGAGCAGTACTTC. Residues: CSAAEAGGPYEQYF.

This clonotype was recorded at least ten times. The V gene is TRBV7-2, the J gene TRBJ1-6; 10 bases fit TRBD1. Germline V gene data show CDR1 as SGHTA and CDR2 as FQGNSA. V was pared by 5 bases and J by 8 bases, with 6 bases of the junction left unmatched. CDR3 size: 15 residues. Written as DNA, the CDR3 is TGTGCCAGCAGCAGACAGGGGGCTTCGGATTCACCCCTCCACTTT. As protein: CASSRQGASDSPLHF.

In its sample, this clonotype was seen many times. The genes are TRBV10-3 and TRBJ1-6; D is ambiguous. Germline CDR1 ENHRY, CDR2 SYGVKD. This CDR3 is 13 amino acids long. V was cut by 6 bases and J by 5 bases, with 8 bases left in between. The CDR3 reads CAISSYDNSPLHF. Written as DNA, the CDR3 is TGTGCCATCAGCAGCTACGATAATTCACCCCTCCACTTT.

This sequence joins TRBV2 and TRBJ1-5; D ambiguous. The CDR3 covers 14 residues. The V end was cut by 5 bases, the J end by 6 bases, with 14 bases between. CDR1 and CDR2 from the germline V gene are SNHLY and FYNNEI. CDR3 sequence: CASSLYVGSQPQHF. In nucleotides, the CDR3 is TGTGCCAGCAGTTTGTACGTCGGAAGTCAGCCCCAGCATTTT.

V and J are TRBV19 and TRBJ1-5, with 8 bases matching TRBD1. Germline CDR1 and CDR2: LNHDA and SQIVND (reference sequence). Trimming took 8 bases from V and 7 from J; bases not matched to a gene: 13. CDR3 size: 15 residues. CDR3 sequence: CASATYDRGEQPQHF. The CDR3 bases are TGTGCCAGTGCGACGTACGACAGGGGTGAGCAGCCCCAGCATTTT.

This clonotype was observed at least ten times. J is TRBJ2-7 and V is TRBV10-3; 10 nucleotides align to TRBD2. CDR3 length equals 15 residues. Trimming at V came to 6 bases and at J to 3 bases, leaving 8 bases not matched to a gene. Germline CDR1 ENHRY, CDR2 SYGVKD. The CDR3 DNA sequence: TGTGCCATCAGCGCAACTAGCGGGGCAGTCTACGAGCAGTACTTC. It translates to CAISATSGAVYEQYF.

The chain links TRBV14 to TRBJ1-2; 8 bases align to TRBD1. This CDR3 spans 15 amino acids. V lost 3 bases and J lost 9; bases outside the gene matches: 12. In germline, CDR1 is SGHDN, CDR2 FVKESK. The chain's CDR3 is CASSHSRVTGDRYTF. The CDR3 DNA reads TGTGCCAGCAGCCACTCAAGGGTGACAGGGGACCGCTACACCTTC.

In this sample, this clonotype turned up a few times. The gene calls are TRBV7-9 and TRBJ2-2; 7 positions match TRBD1. The junction had 10 bases not matched to a gene; V was cut back by 6 bases and J by 3 bases. Per the germline V gene, CDR1 is SEHNR and CDR2 is FQNEAQ (reference sequence). The CDR3 consists of 16 residues. CDR3 bases: TGTGCCAGCAGGGCACCCGGGACAGCAGACACCGGGGAGCTGTTTTTT. Amino acid sequence: CASRAPGTADTGELFF.

This clonotype was recorded a few times. The rearrangement uses TRBV7-9 and TRBJ2-7; perhaps TRBD1 as D (5 bases). The V end lost 5 bases, the J end lost 0 bases, and 11 bases lay between the germline ends. The CDR3 loop spans 14 amino acids. The germline V gene has CDR1 SEHNR and CDR2 FQNEAQ (reference sequence). This CDR3 reads CASSPQGASYEQYF. The CDR3 DNA reads TGTGCCAGCAGCCCCCAGGGCGCCTCCTACGAGCAGTACTTC.

Regarding this clonotype: A much larger clone sits a single nucleotide away, making a read error possible. The CDR3 loop is CASSQSGRVDTGELFF. The CDR3, as DNA: TGTGCCAGCAGCCAGTCGGGCAGGGTTGACACCGGGGAGCTGTTTTTT. The rearrangement links TRBV7-2 to TRBJ2-2, with D possibly being TRBD1 (5 bases). V dropped 5 bases and J dropped 3 bases, with 16 bases sitting between them. The CDR3 contains 16 residues. The germline V gene encodes CDR1 SGHTA and CDR2 FQGNSA.

About this clonotype itself: Compared with germline, one end of the junction differs, possibly owing to a read error. The chain employs TRBV20-1 and TRBJ2-7, with TRBD1 as a possible D gene (5 bases). This CDR3 has 14 amino acids. Looked up from germline, CDR1 is DFQATT and CDR2 is SNEGSKA (reference sequence). CDR3 residues: CSAGARVNSCEQHF. CDR3 DNA: TGCAGTGCTGGGGCCAGGGTCAACTCCTGCGAGCAGCACTTC.

In DNA, the CDR3 is TGTGCTAGCGACGGTACCTACGAGCAGTACTTC. It yields the protein CASDGTYEQYF. The chain couples TRBV25-1 to TRBJ2-7, with D tentatively TRBD2 (5 bases). Germline V gene lookup returns CDR1 MGHDK and CDR2 SYGVNS. The CDR3 loop spans 11 amino acids.

The chain combines TRBV25-1 with TRBJ2-5; D unresolved. Per germline, CDR1 MGHDK and CDR2 SYGVNS. Trimming cost V 4 bases and J 4 bases, with 13 bases left between them. This CDR3 comprises 14 residues. CDR3 coding DNA: TGTGCCAGCAGTGCCAGCAGTCCCGGAGAGACCCAGTACTTC. Amino acids: CASSASSPGETQYF.

DNA for the CDR3: TGTGCCAGCAGTATCGGACAGGGGGCTGAAGCTTTCTTT. Residues: CASSIGQGAEAFF. V usage is TRBV25-1 and J usage is TRBJ1-1; TRBD1 matches at 10 bases. This CDR3 comprises 13 residues. Unmatched junction bases numbered 3, after V lost 5 bases and J lost 6 bases. The germline V gene encodes CDR1 MGHDK and CDR2 SYGVNS. The whole variable domain, filled in from reference TRBV25-1 and TRBJ1-1, reads EADIYQTPRYLVIGTGKKITLECSQTMGHDKMYWYQQDPGMELHLIHYSYGVNSTEKGDLSSESTVSRIRTEHFPLTLESARPSHTSQYLCASSIGQGAEAFFGQGTRLTVV.

Ten or more counts support this clonotype. This chain links TRBV7-9 with TRBJ2-7; 8 positions agree with TRBD1. Germline trimming cut 5 bases from V and 2 bases from J; bases unmatched to any gene: 5. Germline CDR1 reads SEHNR; CDR2 reads FQNEAQ (reference sequence). The CDR3 length is 14 residues. The CDR3 DNA reads TGTGCCAGCAGCGAACCGGGACAGGCCTACGAGCAGTACTTC. Translation gives CASSEPGQAYEQYF. The entire variable domain, with the rest obtained from reference TRBV7-9 and TRBJ2-7, is as follows: DTGVSQNPRHKITKRGQNVTFRCDPISEHNRLYWYRQTLGQGPEFLTYFQNEAQLEKSRLLSDRFSAERPKGSFSTLEIQRTEQGDSAMYLCASSEPGQAYEQYFGPGTRLTVT.

The DNA for the CDR3 is TGTGCCAGCGAGGGGGACAGACGCAATCAGCCCCAGCATTTT. Translated, it gives CASEGDRRNQPQHF. This chain links TRBV7-9 with TRBJ1-5, with 7 positions matching TRBD1. CDR1 is SEHNR, CDR2 FQNEAQ, per germline (reference sequence). The CDR3 contains 14 residues. Trimming took 8 bases from V and 2 from J; bases not matched to a gene: 6.

This clonotype came up a few times. The rearrangement uses TRBV13 and TRBJ1-1; 11 nucleotides align to TRBD1. The CDR3 runs to 17 residues. Germline V gene lookup returns CDR1 PRHDT and CDR2 FYEKMQ (reference sequence). V lost 1 base to trimming and J lost 3 bases; unmatched junction nucleotides: 7. CDR3 bases: TGTGCCAGCAGCTTAGAGGTTCCGGGACAGGGGGACACTGAAGCTTTCTTT. Its protein is CASSLEVPGQGDTEAFF.

This clonotype was observed at least ten times. The V and J genes are TRBV24-1 and TRBJ2-2; a possible D gene is TRBD1 (5 bases). Per the germline V gene, CDR1 is KGHDR and CDR2 is SFDVKD. The CDR3 has 14 residues. V lost 3 bases to trimming and J lost 4 bases, with 8 bases between them. In DNA form, the CDR3 reads TGTGCCACCAGTGATCCAGGGCGCACCGGGGAGCTGTTTTTT. It translates to CATSDPGRTGELFF.

The chain employs TRBV6-1 and TRBJ1-2; D is undetermined. The CDR3 spans 13 residues. Trimming stripped 2 bases from V and 1 base from J, with 5 bases between. Germline lookup yields CDR1 MNHNS and CDR2 SASEGT. CDR3 amino acids: CASSETHNYGYTF. The CDR3 bases are TGTGCCAGCAGTGAAACACATAACTATGGCTACACCTTC.

This clonotype was seen ten or more times. This sequence joins TRBV10-3 and TRBJ1-1; 7 nucleotides agree with TRBD1. With V trimmed by 0 bases and J by 0 bases, 4 bases remained unmatched. Germline V gene data show CDR1 as ENHRY and CDR2 as SYGVKD. This CDR3 region has 16 residues. The chain's CDR3 is CAISESQGVMNTEAFF. For the CDR3, the DNA is TGTGCCATCAGTGAGTCGCAGGGGGTCATGAACACTGAAGCTTTCTTT.

This clonotype was seen repeatedly, ten times or more. V usage is TRBV6-5 and J usage is TRBJ1-1; 7 bases line up with TRBD1. The germline V gene encodes CDR1 MNHEY and CDR2 SVGAGI. The CDR3 extends over 13 amino acids. Trimming at V came to 6 bases and at J to 1 base, leaving 2 bases not matched to a gene. The CDR3 nucleotides read TGTGCCAGCAGCTACAGGGGGAACACTGAAGCTTTCTTT. Translating it yields CASSYRGNTEAFF.

The CDR3 reads CASSQGITVGEQYF. The CDR3 DNA sequence: TGCGCCAGCAGCCAAGGAATCACAGTGGGCGAGCAGTACTTC. This sequence joins TRBV4-1 and TRBJ2-7; D gene ambiguous. From germline, CDR1 is MGHRA and CDR2 YSYEKL. The V and J ends lost 1 base and 6 bases respectively, with 13 bases between them. The CDR3 consists of 14 residues.

The chain is built from TRBV19 and TRBJ1-5, with TRBD1 matching over 9 bases. The CDR3 is 18 amino acids. CDR1 is LNHDA, CDR2 SQIVND, per germline (reference sequence). V trimming: 9 bases; J trimming: 11 bases; junction bases outside the gene matches: 26. CDR3 coding DNA: TGTGCCAGCAGTTACCTTTCCGCCTCGGGACAGGGATTTGGGTCCCAGCATTTT. This translates into CASSYLSASGQGFGSQHF.

This clonotype was observed at least ten times. The chain carries TRBV12-3 or TRBV12-4 and TRBJ1-1; D call uncertain. The CDR3 loop spans 11 amino acids. V dropped 7 bases and J dropped 8 bases, with 11 bases sitting between them. Here the CDR3 DNA reads TGTGCCAGCACCCTCCATAGCGAAGCTTTCTTT. Protein sequence: CASTLHSEAFF.

This chain connects TRBV19 to TRBJ1-2; D call uncertain. This CDR3 is built from 17 residues. The germline CDR1 and CDR2 sequences are LNHDA and SQIVND (reference sequence). Deletions cut 7 bases from V and 0 bases from J, with 21 bases between. Here the CDR3 reads CASIASTDGLANYGYTF. The CDR3 DNA reads TGTGCCAGTATTGCGTCGACTGATGGACTAGCTAACTATGGCTACACCTTC. Combining the CDR3 with reference TRBV19 and TRBJ1-2 gives the whole variable domain DGGITQSPKYLFRKEGQNVTLSCEQNLNHDAMYWYRQDPGQGLRLIYYSQIVNDFQKGDIAEGYSVSREKKESFPLTVTSAQKNPTAFYLCASIASTDGLANYGYTFGSGTRLTVV.

The gene calls are TRBV7-2 and TRBJ2-6; D remains ambiguous. Germline CDR1 is SGHTA and CDR2 is FQGNSA. The CDR3 spans 17 residues. V gave up 1 base and J gave up 4 bases, with 14 bases separating them. CDR3 residues: CASSLGIGSSGANVLTF. CDR3 sequence (DNA): TGTGCCAGCAGCTTAGGGATCGGGTCTTCCGGGGCCAACGTCCTGACTTTC.

This clonotype was recorded at least ten times. The chain couples TRBV24-1 to TRBJ2-5; D is possibly TRBD1 (5 bases). V was pared by 4 bases and J by 4 bases, with 12 bases between. The CDR3 is made up of 14 amino acids. Germline values: CDR1 KGHDR, CDR2 SFDVKD. CDR3 nucleotides: TGTGCCACCAGTGACCCGACAGTTGGAGAGACCCAGTACTTC. It specifies CATSDPTVGETQYF.

In this sample, this clonotype turned up a few times. The CDR3, as DNA: TGTGCCAGCATAATCTACCCCCTAGGCCAAGAGACCCAGTACTTC. This translates into CASIIYPLGQETQYF. J is TRBJ2-5 and V is TRBV2; no reliable D call. From germline, CDR1 is SNHLY and CDR2 FYNNEI. V was shortened by 7 bases and J by 1 base, with 16 bases between the two germline ends. This CDR3 contains 15 residues.

As for this clonotype: A much larger clone lies a single base off, so this may be a read error. V usage is TRBV10-3 and J usage is TRBJ2-7; TRBD1 or TRBD2 may be the D gene (5 bases each). The CDR3 has 16 residues. Per the germline V gene, CDR1 is ENHRY and CDR2 is SYGVKD. CDR3 in amino acids: CAVSESAGTDVYEQYF. CDR3 nucleotide sequence: TGTGCCGTCAGTGAGTCGGCTGGGACGGATGTCTACGAGCAGTACTTC.